One and the same sample provided the 16 T cell receptor beta chains below, sequenced in a study of cytomegalovirus exposure and HLA in healthy donors. Use of 60 Vbeta and 13 Jbeta primers characterized the PCR. TCRdb's copy holds only in-frame clones and misses some; the assay was immunoSEQ multiplex PCR. The sample contains around 100,000 clones, about 86% of which appear only once. The sample comprised PBMCs. All receptors derive from a woman in her 70s in good health and CMV-seropositive.

The gene calls are TRBV6-1 and TRBJ1-2, with D unresolved. This CDR3 comprises 14 residues. V was cut by 8 bases and J by 2 bases, with 15 bases left in between. The germline V gene has CDR1 MNHNS and CDR2 SASEGT. CDR3 in amino acids: CASRPLGTNYGYTF. In DNA form, the CDR3 reads TGTGCCAGCCGACCCCTAGGAACCAACTATGGCTACACCTTC.

The chain carries TRBV2 and TRBJ1-1; possibly TRBD1 for D (5 bases). The CDR3 is made up of 14 amino acids. Trimming took 5 bases from V and 1 from J, leaving 11 bases between them. CDR1 is SNHLY, CDR2 FYNNEI, per germline. The CDR3 bases are TGTGCCAGCAGTCAAAAGGGGTGGAACACTGAAGCTTTCTTT. It yields the protein CASSQKGWNTEAFF.

This chain links TRBV19 with TRBJ2-5; 7 bases fit TRBD1. V lost 6 bases, J lost 1 base, and 5 bases stayed unmatched. The CDR3 length is 14 residues. Germline values: CDR1 LNHDA, CDR2 SQIVND (reference sequence). CDR3 loop: CASSPGGSQETQYF. The CDR3 bases are TGTGCCAGTAGCCCAGGGGGAAGCCAAGAGACCCAGTACTTC. Full variable domain (outside the CDR3, taken from reference TRBV19 and TRBJ2-5): DGGITQSPKYLFRKEGQNVTLSCEQNLNHDAMYWYRQDPGQGLRLIYYSQIVNDFQKGDIAEGYSVSREKKESFPLTVTSAQKNPTAFYLCASSPGGSQETQYFGPGTRLLVL.

CDR3 coding DNA: TGTGCCAGCAGCCTTGGACAGGCGAGCTCTGGGGCCAACGTCCTGACTTTC. Translation: CASSLGQASSGANVLTF. The V gene is TRBV11-2, the J gene TRBJ2-6; 7 bases agree with TRBD1. Germline V CDR1 and CDR2: SGHAT, FQNNGV. This CDR3 has 17 amino acids. The V segment lost 5 bases and the J segment 0 bases; nucleotides outside the gene matches: 7.

In nucleotides, the CDR3 is TGTGCCAGTAGTAAGACTAGCGGGAACACAGATACGCAGTATTTT. It is translated as CASSKTSGNTDTQYF. The chain is built from TRBV19 and TRBJ2-3; TRBD2 aligns across 11 bases. The CDR3 has 15 amino acids. The ends lost 4 bases at V and 2 bases at J; junction bases unmatched: 2. Germline V gene lookup returns CDR1 LNHDA and CDR2 SQIVND (reference sequence).

The CDR3 DNA is TGTGCCAGCAGTTTATCCATAGCGGGGGGGATTACCTACGAGCAGTACTTC. Translated, it gives CASSLSIAGGITYEQYF. V usage is TRBV28 and J usage is TRBJ2-7; 11 bases match TRBD2. The CDR3 is 17 amino acids. V shed 1 base and J 2 bases; nucleotides not matched to a gene: 7. Germline values: CDR1 MDHEN, CDR2 SYDVKM.

This rearrangement joins TRBV5-1 to TRBJ2-1; 9 bases are a match to TRBD2. Losses at the gene ends were 4 bases for V and 3 bases for J; bases not matched to a gene: 5. Germline V gene lookup returns CDR1 SGHRS and CDR2 YFSETQ. The CDR3 has 15 amino acids. The CDR3 spells CASSPGLAIYNEQFF. For the CDR3, the DNA is TGCGCCAGCAGCCCGGGACTAGCAATCTACAATGAGCAGTTCTTC. Variable domain in full (rest from reference TRBV5-1 and TRBJ2-1): KAGVTQTPRYLIKTRGQQVTLSCSPISGHRSVSWYQQTPGQGLQFLFEYFSETQRNKGNFPGRFSGRQFSNSRSEMNVSTLELGDSALYLCASSPGLAIYNEQFFGPGTRLTVL.

In its sample, this clone was seen once. This sample includes further DNA sequences coding for the same CDR3. This sequence joins TRBV5-4 and TRBJ2-7; TRBD2 matches at 11 bases. Germline trimming cut 3 bases from V and 4 bases from J; bases unmatched to any gene: 6. The CDR3 sequence is 15 residues long. CDR1 is SGHNT and CDR2 is YYREEE in the germline V gene (reference sequence). For the CDR3, the DNA is TGTGCCAGCAGCTCTGGGACTAGCGGAGGGTACGAGCAGTACTTC. Translating gives CASSSGTSGGYEQYF. Using reference TRBV5-4 and TRBJ2-7 for the parts outside the CDR3, the full variable domain is ETGVTQSPTHLIKTRGQQVTLRCSSQSGHNTVSWYQQALGQGPQFIFQYYREEENGRGNFPPRFSGLQFPNYSSELNVNALELDDSALYLCASSSGTSGGYEQYFGPGTRLTVT.

The V gene is TRBV7-8, the J gene TRBJ2-3, with D perhaps TRBD2 (5 bases). CDR1 and CDR2 from the germline V gene are SGHVS and FQNEAQ. V dropped 1 base and J dropped 0 bases, with 8 bases sitting between them. The CDR3 length is 15 residues. This CDR3 is CASSLGTLSTDTQYF. Here the CDR3 DNA reads TGTGCCAGCAGCTTAGGGACTCTGAGCACAGATACGCAGTATTTT.

There are a few counts of this clone. In nucleotides, the CDR3 is TGTGCCAGCAATCTAGGAACTGAAGCTTTCTTT. This gives the protein CASNLGTEAFF. J is TRBJ1-1 and V is TRBV28; D gene unclear. This CDR3 contains 11 residues. V lost 7 bases to trimming and J lost 5 bases, with 8 bases between them. The germline CDR1 and CDR2 sequences are MDHEN and SYDVKM.

This clone was seen only a few times. The V call is TRBV5-6, the J call TRBJ2-1; 8 bases align to TRBD2. CDR1 is SGHDT and CDR2 is YYEEEE in the germline V gene. The CDR3 covers 13 residues. Unmatched junction bases numbered 3, after V lost 1 base and J lost 9 bases. CDR3 residues: CASSLFTSGEQFF. As DNA, the CDR3 is TGTGCCAGCAGCTTGTTTACTAGCGGTGAGCAGTTCTTC.

The V call is TRBV5-4, the J call TRBJ2-4, with D perhaps TRBD2 (6 bases). CDR1 and CDR2 (germline): SGHNT, YYREEE (reference sequence). V lost 4 bases and J 8 bases, leaving 13 bases between the germline ends. The length of the CDR3 is 13 residues. CDR3 in DNA: TGTGCCAGCAGCCACCGGGCGGGATACATTCAGTACTTC. As protein: CASSHRAGYIQYF.

The chain carries TRBV7-3 and TRBJ2-2, with 13 bases identical to TRBD2. The CDR3 is made up of 16 amino acids. V lost 8 bases and J lost 4; bases outside the gene matches: 7. Germline CDR1 SGHTA, CDR2 FQGTGA. The DNA for the CDR3 is TGTGCCAGCTCATTGGGACTAGCGGGATCCACCGGGGAGCTGTTTTTT. Translating it yields CASSLGLAGSTGELFF.

The chain joins TRBV7-2 to TRBJ2-3; D ambiguous. V lost 4 bases to trimming and J lost 5 bases, with 13 bases between them. CDR3 length: 14 amino acids. Germline CDR1 and CDR2: SGHTA and FQGNSA. CDR3 nucleotides: TGTGCCAGCAGCTCACCTTCATCACTAGATACGCAGTATTTT. Translating gives CASSSPSSLDTQYF.

The V gene is TRBV5-6, the J gene TRBJ2-5, with 8 bases that match TRBD1. This CDR3 spans 17 amino acids. Trimming took 5 bases from V and 0 from J; bases not matched to a gene: 12. Germline-derived CDR1 and CDR2 are SGHDT and YYEEEE. CDR3 sequence (DNA): TGTGCCAGCAGGCAGCACAGGACAGGGACGTACCAAGAGACCCAGTACTTC. Residues: CASRQHRTGTYQETQYF.

The gene calls are TRBV7-8 and TRBJ2-1; TRBD2 aligns across 12 bases. CDR3 size: 15 residues. Germline V gene data show CDR1 as SGHVS and CDR2 as FQNEAQ. Trimming cost V 1 base and J 8 bases; bases outside gene matches: 3. In DNA form, the CDR3 reads TGTGCCAGCAGCTTAGTCACTAGCGGGAGGTATGAGCAGTTCTTC. Translation gives CASSLVTSGRYEQFF.